The 9 T cell receptor beta chains in this list originate from one sample, sequenced in a study of blood T cell repertoires in COVID-19. Clones were sequenced by immunoSEQ multiplex PCR, and TCRdb holds only the in-frame ones, with some missing. There are 320,000 or so clones in the sample; over 80% occur only once, and about 5% lies in the top ten. Specimen: PBMCs or T cells enriched from blood (not recorded which). The receptors were sampled from a man aged 25 to 40 who had recovered from COVID-19.

The CDR3 here is CASSPTTGYEQYF. Written as DNA, the CDR3 is TGTGCCAGCAGTCCCACGACAGGCTACGAGCAGTACTTC. The gene calls are TRBV27 and TRBJ2-7, with D tentatively TRBD1 (6 bases). V was clipped by 5 bases and J by 3 bases, with 11 bases between them. The CDR3 is made up of 13 amino acids. Germline V gene sequence: CDR1 MNHEY, CDR2 SMNVEV (reference sequence).

In this sample, this clone turned up once. This chain joins TRBV9 and TRBJ1-2; D possibly corresponds to TRBD1 (5 bases). Germline values: CDR1 SGDLS, CDR2 YYNGEE. This CDR3 has 13 amino acids. Trimming left V 4 bases short and J 7 bases short, with 14 bases between. CDR3 protein: CASSPQSGLGYTF. CDR3 sequence (DNA): TGTGCCAGCAGCCCCCAATCAGGGCTTGGCTACACCTTC.

V gene TRBV6-6 combines with J gene TRBJ2-7; no clear D gene. Trimming cost V 5 bases and J 3 bases, with 8 bases left between them. Germline values: CDR1 MNHNY, CDR2 SVGAGI (reference sequence). This CDR3 is built from 12 residues. The CDR3 loop is CASSGLFYEQYF. CDR3 bases: TGTGCCAGCAGTGGGCTCTTCTACGAGCAGTACTTC.

The rearrangement joins TRBV5-6 to TRBJ2-7; TRBD1 agrees at 8 bases. Germline CDR1 SGHDT, CDR2 YYEEEE. V shed 4 bases, J shed 4 bases, and the junction held 1 base outside the gene matches. The CDR3 extends over 12 amino acids. The CDR3 loop is CASSGQGYEQYF. As DNA, the CDR3 is TGTGCCAGCAGCGGACAGGGTTACGAGCAGTACTTC.

The chain carries TRBV11-2 and TRBJ2-2; D remains unclear. Germline V gene lookup returns CDR1 SGHAT and CDR2 FQNNGV. This CDR3 spans 14 amino acids. V gave up 3 bases and J gave up 3 bases, with 8 bases separating them. For the CDR3, the DNA is TGTGCCAGCAGCTTGGTAGAGTACACCGGGGAGCTGTTTTTT. It codes for CASSLVEYTGELFF.

A few counts support this clone. This chain joins TRBV7-9 and TRBJ2-7; no clear D gene. Looked up from germline, CDR1 is SEHNR and CDR2 is FQNEAQ (reference sequence). V shed 6 bases and J shed 0 bases, with 12 bases lying between them. This CDR3 is 14 amino acids long. The CDR3: CASSQATGSYEQYF. In DNA form, the CDR3 reads TGTGCCAGCAGTCAAGCGACGGGCTCCTACGAGCAGTACTTC.

This chain connects TRBV11-3 to TRBJ2-1; 9 positions match TRBD1. The length of the CDR3 is 19 residues. Trimming at V came to 1 base and at J to 5 bases, leaving 15 bases not matched to a gene. Germline assignment: CDR1 SGHNT and CDR2 YENEEA. The CDR3 protein is CASSLGLPWGGQGNNEQFF. CDR3 nucleotide sequence: TGTGCCAGCAGCTTAGGATTACCCTGGGGGGGACAGGGAAACAATGAGCAGTTCTTC.

J is TRBJ1-4 and V is TRBV2; possibly TRBD1 for D (5 bases). The CDR3 has 13 amino acids. Trimming cost V 8 bases and J 7 bases, with 14 bases left between them. Per the germline V gene, CDR1 is SNHLY and CDR2 is FYNNEI. Here the CDR3 reads CASLLSGVEKLFF. The CDR3 nucleotides are TGTGCCAGCTTATTATCGGGGGTTGAAAAACTGTTTTTT.

In regard to this clone: This sample includes further DNA sequences coding for the same CDR3. The chain couples TRBV5-6 to TRBJ2-7, with TRBD1 matching 8 bases. V was pared by 2 bases and J by 1 base, with 2 bases of the junction left unmatched. The CDR3 covers 14 residues. Germline V lookup: CDR1 SGHDT, CDR2 YYEEEE. The CDR3 sequence is CASSFGTGSYEQYF. The CDR3 region has the DNA TGTGCCAGCAGCTTCGGGACAGGTTCCTACGAGCAGTACTTC.